This T cell receptor (beta chain) is drawn from a study of identical twins. General study findings and limits: Carriage of fewer insertions was seen in abundant cord blood beta clonotypes, whereas memory repertoires showed none. Within beta out-of-frame sequences, the excess sharing observed between twins was weaker.

A note on this clonotype: Its target is not known.

Template switching, a step in the protocol, added a universal primer site, and cDNA carried unique molecular identifiers. Via MiXCR, TCRdb re-called the 5' RACE reads, giving one row per CDR3 protein. This repertoire shows approximately 260,000 distinct CDR3 sequences, around 15% found once; its top ten account for 7% to 9.5%. Healthy Caucasians provided all donations. The TCR was taken from a woman under 30 in good health. The specimen sequenced was memory (CD45RO+) T cells sorted from blood.

The CDR3 region is CASSETQKGEQFF. The DNA for the CDR3 is TGTGCCAGCAGTGAGACTCAGAAGGGTGAGCAGTTCTTC. The chain links TRBV12-3 or TRBV12-4 to TRBJ2-1; D is unclear. Trimming removed 5 bases from V and 9 bases from J, with 14 bases in between. CDR3 length: 13 residues.